This record covers a single T cell receptor beta chain. Germline V gene data show CDR1 as MNHEY and CDR2 as SMNVEV (reference sequence). The CDR3 is 17 residues long. The ends were cut back, 2 bases at V and 6 bases at J, with 23 bases in the middle. The sample belongs to a study of T cell responses to AZD1222 COVID-19 vaccine. Using immunoSEQ multiplex PCR, the repertoire was profiled, and TCRdb retains in-frame clones only, with some absent. Of approximately 150,000 clones in the sample, just over 90% are singletons; the top ten hold around 0.85%. The receptor's source is an adult in good health. The V call is TRBV27, the J call TRBJ2-7, with a possible D match to TRBD2 (6 bases). Sequencing was performed on peripheral blood, taken on day 0 of MenACWY control vaccination. The CDR3 region is CASSLIPGGQGSPEQYF. As DNA, the CDR3 is TGTGCCAGCAGTTTAATTCCAGGAGGGCAGGGTTCGCCCGAGCAGTACTTC.